The clone carrying this T cell receptor beta chain was counted many times. The antigen remains undetermined. The data were obtained in a study of early T cells in non-severe SARS-CoV-2 infection. Study in general: With bulk RNA from unsorted whole blood as input, sequencing yielded unpaired chains. Study observations and caveats: Sequences matched to VDJdb favored anti-spike CD8 responses, while private and CD4 specificities were missed.

V dropped 5 bases and J dropped 7 bases, with 14 bases sitting between them. This CDR3 has 14 residues. In germline, CDR1 is MNHEY, CDR2 SVGEGT. Individual cDNA molecules were tagged with unique molecular identifiers. TCRdb recomputed calls from the 5' RACE reads with MiXCR, one row per CDR3 protein. The table lists some 40,000 distinct CDR3 sequences, 3.9% of them singletons, with 9% to 10% in the top ten. The V call is TRBV6-2 or TRBV6-3, the J call TRBJ2-2, with a possible D match to TRBD1 (6 bases). Specimen: whole blood. This clonotype originated in an adult who was a healthcare worker with PCR-confirmed SARS-CoV-2 infection or an uninfected control (not recorded which). CDR3 nucleotide sequence: TGTGCCAGCAGTAAGGACAGTTCTATCGGGGAGCTGTTTTTT. It is translated as CASSKDSSIGELFF.